The next 28 T cell receptor beta chains were all read from a single sample in a study of shared clonotypes between healthy human individuals. Only in-frame clones appear in the TCRdb table, and some are missing; sequencing was by immunoSEQ multiplex PCR. In the table there are about 2.4 million clones, more than 90% of which are singletons. Sequenced material: naive CD4+ T cells sorted from blood. Subset defined: CD45RA+ positively selected. The receptors here all came from a man aged 18 to 35 in good health.

This sequence joins TRBV28 and TRBJ2-4; D gene unclear. Germline V CDR1 and CDR2: MDHEN, SYDVKM. The CDR3 runs 14 residues. V was cut by 1 base and J by 6 bases, with 10 bases left in between. The CDR3 here is CASSLSTDPNIQYF. The CDR3 nucleotides read TGTGCCAGCAGTTTATCAACAGATCCAAACATTCAGTACTTC. Full variable domain (missing parts from reference TRBV28 and TRBJ2-4): DVKVTQSSRYLVKRTGEKVFLECVQDMDHENMFWYRQDPGLGLRLIYFSYDVKMKEKGDIPEGYSVSREKKERFSLILESASTNQTSMYLCASSLSTDPNIQYFGAGTRLSVL.

This CDR3 reads CASSFTLRGRRNTEAFF. As DNA, the CDR3 is TGTGCCAGCAGTTTCACCCTCAGGGGGCGCCGGAACACTGAAGCTTTCTTT. J is TRBJ1-1 and V is TRBV27; 8 bases fit TRBD1. CDR1 is MNHEY, CDR2 SMNVEV, per germline (reference sequence). The V gene end was trimmed by 3 bases and the J gene end by 1 base; junction bases not matched to a gene: 10. This CDR3 is built from 17 residues.

This clone has only a few counts. The CDR3 region has the DNA TGTGCCAGCCACTCGACAGGGGTTAGAGATACGCAGTATTTT. This gives the protein CASHSTGVRDTQYF. This chain links TRBV5-4 with TRBJ2-3, with TRBD1 matching over 8 bases. The CDR3 has 14 residues. The germline V gene has CDR1 SGHNT and CDR2 YYREEE (reference sequence). The trim removed 7 bases at V and 5 bases at J, leaving 9 bases unmatched.

Concerning this clone: In the same sample, other DNA sequences code for this CDR3. The CDR3 DNA sequence: TGCGCCAGCAGCTTGGCCGGGACAGGGAGAGAGACCCAGTACTTC. This sequence encodes CASSLAGTGRETQYF. The chain couples TRBV5-1 to TRBJ2-5; TRBD1 agrees at 9 bases. Per germline, CDR1 SGHRS and CDR2 YFSETQ. V shed 0 bases and J 4 bases; nucleotides not matched to a gene: 4. The CDR3 is 15 residues long.

This clone was seen once. The V and J genes are TRBV7-9 and TRBJ2-5; TRBD2 might be the D (6 bases). This CDR3 contains 19 residues. The germline V and J ends were trimmed by 5 bases and 5 bases, with 30 bases remaining between them. Germline V CDR1 and CDR2: SEHNR, FQNEAQ (reference sequence). This CDR3 reads CASSLGHLLPGSREETQYF. The CDR3 region has the DNA TGTGCCAGCAGCCTCGGACACCTGCTGCCTGGGAGCCGGGAGGAGACCCAGTACTTC.

CDR3: CASMGLAGGNEQFF. CDR3 nucleotide sequence: TGTGCCAGCATGGGACTAGCGGGGGGCAATGAGCAGTTCTTC. The chain is built from TRBV6-1 and TRBJ2-1, with 15 nucleotides matching TRBD2. Germline loops: CDR1 MNHNS, CDR2 SASEGT. This CDR3 is built from 14 residues. Trimming removed 7 bases from V and 6 bases from J; junction bases left unmatched: 1.

There are a few counts of this clone. The rearrangement joins TRBV29-1 to TRBJ1-1; the D is unclear. CDR3 size: 9 residues. The V gene's germline CDR1 is SQVTM and CDR2 ANQGSEA. Trimming took 7 bases from V and 11 from J, leaving 11 bases between them. The CDR3, as DNA: TGCAGCGCGGGGTTCGGGGCTTTCTTT. It codes for CSAGFGAFF.

This clone was seen once. V is TRBV19 and J is TRBJ2-5; D possibly corresponds to TRBD2 (6 bases). From germline, CDR1 is LNHDA and CDR2 SQIVND (reference sequence). Deletions cut 4 bases from V and 5 bases from J, with 20 bases between. The CDR3 is made up of 16 amino acids. CDR3 protein: CASSNRLVKEKETQYF. CDR3 in DNA: TGTGCCAGTAGTAATCGACTAGTAAAGGAGAAGGAGACCCAGTACTTC.

The chain joins TRBV18 to TRBJ1-5; no clear D. Trimming left V 1 base short and J 6 bases short, with 10 bases between. CDR1 KGHSH and CDR2 LQKENI come from the germline V gene. The CDR3 has 14 amino acids. For the CDR3, the DNA is TGTGCCAGCTCACCACTGGGGTTGGGTCAGCCCCAGCATTTT. Translation gives CASSPLGLGQPQHF.

V gene TRBV27 combines with J gene TRBJ1-3; D not certain. The germline V and J ends were trimmed by 5 bases and 0 bases, with 5 bases remaining between them. The CDR3 is 13 residues long. Germline loops: CDR1 MNHEY, CDR2 SMNVEV (reference sequence). For the CDR3, the DNA is TGTGCCAGCAGTCGCTCCTCTGGAAACACCATATATTTT. It yields the protein CASSRSSGNTIYF.

V gene TRBV21-1 combines with J gene TRBJ1-5. TRBV21-1 represents a pseudogene. The CDR3 covers 14 residues. This chain's CDR3 is CASRRADSNQPQHF. Written as DNA, the CDR3 is TGTGCCAGCAGGAGGGCGGATAGCAATCAGCCCCAGCATTTT.

The chain uses TRBV4-1 and TRBJ2-2; TRBD2 matches at 9 bases. The germline CDR1 and CDR2 sequences are MGHRA and YSYEKL. Trimming at V came to 5 bases and at J to 6 bases, leaving 10 bases not matched to a gene. The CDR3 loop spans 16 amino acids. DNA of the CDR3: TGCGCCAGCAGCTATAGCGGGAGTCAAAAAGCCGGGGAGCTGTTTTTT. Amino acids: CASSYSGSQKAGELFF.

The V and J genes are TRBV11-2 and TRBJ2-5; 8 bases agree with TRBD2. The DNA matches TRBJ2-7 better at its end, which makes the J call doubtful. CDR3 size: 16 residues. Germline CDR1 SGHAT, CDR2 FQNNGV. CDR3 sequence (DNA): TGTGCCAGCAGCTCGATCGGGACTAGGGGTGCCTACGAGCAGTACTTC. Its protein product is CASSSIGTRGAYEQYF.

The V call is TRBV18, the J call TRBJ2-7, with 7 bases matching TRBD1. V trimming: 3 bases; J trimming: 6 bases; junction bases outside the gene matches: 8. From germline, CDR1 is KGHSH and CDR2 LQKENI. CDR3 length: 14 amino acids. Here the CDR3 reads CASSPPGQILEQYF. The CDR3 DNA is TGTGCCAGCTCACCTCCGGGACAGATCCTCGAGCAGTACTTC.

V is TRBV11-3 and J is TRBJ2-3, with D possibly TRBD1 on 5 matching bases. Germline CDR1 and CDR2: SGHNT and YENEEA. The V and J ends lost 5 bases and 9 bases respectively, with 12 bases between them. The CDR3 runs to 12 residues. Here the CDR3 reads CASSTPGNTQYF. CDR3 coding DNA: TGTGCCAGCAGCACCCCAGGGAACACGCAGTATTTT.

This sequence joins TRBV30 and TRBJ1-4; 7 bases line up with TRBD1. The CDR3 spans 16 residues. After removal of 2 bases from V and 0 bases from J, the junction contained 6 bases not matched to a gene. In germline, CDR1 is GTSNPN, CDR2 SVGIG (reference sequence). CDR3 sequence: CAWSPDRSATNEKLFF. The CDR3 nucleotides are TGTGCCTGGAGTCCGGACAGGTCTGCAACTAATGAAAAACTGTTTTTT.

The chain carries TRBV5-1 and TRBJ2-3; weak D call: TRBD1 (6 bases). The CDR3 spans 15 residues. Between the trimmed V and J ends, which lost 0 bases and 3 bases, there was a span of 11 bases. Germline V gene sequence: CDR1 SGHRS, CDR2 YFSETQ. CDR3 sequence: CASSLVGQTTDTQYF. Here the CDR3 DNA reads TGCGCCAGCAGCTTGGTCGGACAGACAACAGATACGCAGTATTTT.

The chain carries TRBV5-1 and TRBJ2-3; 9 bases are shared with TRBD2. The CDR3 is made up of 17 amino acids. The germline V gene encodes CDR1 SGHRS and CDR2 YFSETQ. V lost 4 bases and J lost 0; bases outside the gene matches: 9. CDR3 nucleotides: TGCGCCAGCAGCGCCGGAGGGACTAGCAGTAGCACAGATACGCAGTATTTT. Protein product: CASSAGGTSSSTDTQYF.

The chain couples TRBV4-1 to TRBJ2-7; 7 bases line up with TRBD2. From germline, CDR1 is MGHRA and CDR2 YSYEKL. After removal of 0 bases from V and 3 bases from J, the junction contained 8 bases not matched to a gene. The CDR3 is 16 residues long. As DNA, the CDR3 is TGCGCCAGCAGCCAAGATGGCCTAGCGGAAAACTACGAGCAGTACTTC. This sequence encodes CASSQDGLAENYEQYF.

A remark on this clone: At the DNA level, this CDR3 is encoded by other sequences in the same sample as well. V and J are TRBV30 and TRBJ1-2, with D hard to call. CDR1 and CDR2 from the germline V gene are GTSNPN and SVGIG (reference sequence). The CDR3 has 11 residues. The ends were cut back, 3 bases at V and 3 bases at J, with 5 bases in the middle. The CDR3, as DNA: TGTGCCTGGAGCCAGGACTATGGCTACACCTTC. This sequence encodes CAWSQDYGYTF.

J is TRBJ2-5 and V is TRBV10-1, with 8 bases lining up with TRBD1. The CDR3 contains 17 residues. Germline V lookup: CDR1 WNHNN, CDR2 SYGVQD (reference sequence). Trimming took 0 bases from V and 4 from J; bases not matched to a gene: 10. The CDR3 region is CASSESAGTGFGETQYF. Here the CDR3 DNA reads TGCGCCAGCAGTGAGTCGGCCGGGACAGGTTTTGGAGAGACCCAGTACTTC.

For the CDR3, the DNA is TGTGCCAGCAGACCCCGGGACAGGGGGTCTCAGCCCCAGCATTTT. Protein: CASRPRDRGSQPQHF. This chain connects TRBV28 to TRBJ1-5; 11 bases are shared with TRBD1. Germline CDR1 is MDHEN and CDR2 is SYDVKM. This CDR3 has 15 amino acids. Losses at the gene ends were 6 bases for V and 6 bases for J; bases not matched to a gene: 7.

The rearrangement joins TRBV5-6 to TRBJ2-5; TRBD2 matches at 8 bases. The CDR3 covers 17 residues. After removal of 4 bases from V and 4 bases from J, the junction contained 15 bases not matched to a gene. CDR1 and CDR2 from the germline V gene are SGHDT and YYEEEE. The CDR3 DNA sequence: TGTGCCAGCAGCCCTCACGGGGGGGGCGCGGGTGGAGAGACCCAGTACTTC. This sequence encodes CASSPHGGGAGGETQYF.

This chain connects TRBV5-6 to TRBJ1-4, with D unclear. There are 13 residues in the CDR3. V was trimmed by 2 bases and J by 7 bases, leaving 9 bases between them. Germline assignment: CDR1 SGHDT and CDR2 YYEEEE. The CDR3 reads CASSFSPGEKLFF. CDR3 DNA sequence: TGTGCCAGCAGCTTTTCTCCAGGTGAAAAACTGTTTTTT.

The V gene is TRBV25-1, the J gene TRBJ2-1; D not resolved. The V and J ends lost 3 bases and 10 bases respectively, with 16 bases between them. Germline V lookup: CDR1 MGHDK, CDR2 SYGVNS. There are 14 residues in the CDR3. The CDR3 spells CASSDPPQEPEQFF. In DNA form, the CDR3 reads TGTGCCAGCAGTGACCCCCCCCAGGAGCCGGAGCAGTTCTTC. The variable domain in full, with the rest retrieved from reference TRBV25-1 and TRBJ2-1, is EADIYQTPRYLVIGTGKKITLECSQTMGHDKMYWYQQDPGMELHLIHYSYGVNSTEKGDLSSESTVSRIRTEHFPLTLESARPSHTSQYLCASSDPPQEPEQFFGPGTRLTVL.

This chain joins TRBV5-1 and TRBJ2-1; 7 nucleotides line up with TRBD2. CDR1 and CDR2 from the germline V gene are SGHRS and YFSETQ. This CDR3 contains 15 residues. Trimming took 0 bases from V and 4 from J; bases not matched to a gene: 4. The CDR3 DNA sequence: TGCGCCAGCAGCTTGGCGCGGGAGCGTTACAATGAGCAGTTCTTC. It codes for CASSLARERYNEQFF.

This chain uses TRBV10-3 with TRBJ1-2; 10 nucleotides line up with TRBD1. The J segment lost 4 bases and the V segment lost 10 bases, leaving 9 bases of the junction unmatched. CDR3 size: 14 residues. CDR1 ENHRY and CDR2 SYGVKD come from the germline V gene. CDR3 sequence reads: CATTQGTGAYGYTF. The CDR3 DNA sequence: TGTGCCACTACTCAAGGGACAGGGGCCTATGGCTACACCTTC.

This chain uses TRBV27 with TRBJ1-2, with 7 bases matching TRBD1. Germline CDR1 MNHEY, CDR2 SMNVEV (reference sequence). The ends lost 5 bases at V and 4 bases at J; junction bases unmatched: 10. This CDR3 comprises 15 residues. The CDR3 sequence is CASSRSNRGFYGYTF. CDR3 coding DNA: TGTGCCAGCAGTCGGTCTAACAGGGGATTCTATGGCTACACCTTC.